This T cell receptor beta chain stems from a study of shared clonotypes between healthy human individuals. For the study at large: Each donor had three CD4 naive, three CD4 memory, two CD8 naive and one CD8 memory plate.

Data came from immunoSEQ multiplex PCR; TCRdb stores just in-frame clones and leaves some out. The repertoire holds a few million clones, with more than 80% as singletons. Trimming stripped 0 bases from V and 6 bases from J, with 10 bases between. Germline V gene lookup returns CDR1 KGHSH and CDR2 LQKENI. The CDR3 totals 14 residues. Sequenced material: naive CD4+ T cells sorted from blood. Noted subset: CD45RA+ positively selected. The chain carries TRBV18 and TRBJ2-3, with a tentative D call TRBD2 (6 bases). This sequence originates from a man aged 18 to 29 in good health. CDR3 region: CASSPPSAGDTQYF. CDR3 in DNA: TGTGCCAGCTCACCACCCAGCGCGGGGGATACGCAGTATTTT.